The rows below give T cell receptor beta chains drawn from one sample of a study of HIV-infected patients and healthy controls. TCRdb re-called the 5' RACE reads with MiXCR, one entry per CDR3 protein. The sample holds under 15,000 distinct CDR3 sequences, 5% to 6.5% seen once. The sample taken for sequencing was blood. These receptors came from an adult in good health. CDR3s leave out the opening cysteine and the closing phenylalanine or tryptophan. Clone size is stated in some rows and not others, as once, few, many or a class when expanded.

cdr3_aa: ASSLSTGWRNTIY
clone_size: medium-sized
j_call: TRBJ1-3
v_call: TRBV12-3/TRBV12-4

cdr3_aa: ASSHGFAGRTNYGYT
clone_size: NA
j_call: TRBJ1-2
v_call: TRBV3-1

cdr3_aa: ASSFYQGYEQY
clone_size: medium-sized
j_call: TRBJ2-7
v_call: TRBV5-4

cdr3_aa: ASSYTSNQPQH
clone_size: medium-sized
j_call: TRBJ1-5
v_call: TRBV7-9

cdr3_aa: ASSLDTGGTDTQY
clone_size: medium-sized
j_call: TRBJ2-3
v_call: TRBV7-2

cdr3_aa: ASSLGGRGHAGANVLT
clone_size: NA
j_call: TRBJ2-6
v_call: TRBV7-6

cdr3_aa: ASSPGQGKYGYT
clone_size: many
j_call: TRBJ1-2
v_call: TRBV5-1

cdr3_aa: ASSPHTGELF
clone_size: medium-sized
j_call: TRBJ2-2
v_call: TRBV7-9

cdr3_aa: ASGRIGQRPAPQH
clone_size: many
j_call: TRBJ1-5
v_call: TRBV6-1

cdr3_aa: ASSWVNTGELF
clone_size: many
j_call: TRBJ2-2
v_call: TRBV6-5

cdr3_aa: ASSFFTGNTEAF
clone_size: many
j_call: TRBJ1-1
v_call: TRBV11-2

cdr3_aa: ASRLGSGNTIY
clone_size: many
j_call: TRBJ1-3
v_call: TRBV7-6

cdr3_aa: SARDPVGPGNTIY
clone_size: many
j_call: TRBJ1-3
v_call: TRBV20-1

cdr3_aa: AISDRDGVTDTQY
clone_size: medium-sized
j_call: TRBJ2-3
v_call: TRBV10-3

cdr3_aa: ASSYGELNTEAF
clone_size: many
j_call: TRBJ1-1
v_call: TRBV6-6

cdr3_aa: ASNPGQLNSPLH
clone_size: many
j_call: TRBJ1-6
v_call: TRBV6-5

cdr3_aa: ATSSALNTEAF
clone_size: many
j_call: TRBJ1-1
v_call: TRBV19

cdr3_aa: ASSLEGGGRQKTQY
clone_size: medium-sized
j_call: TRBJ2-5
v_call: TRBV7-2

cdr3_aa: ASSRWAGSGTGVYEQY
clone_size: few
j_call: TRBJ2-7
v_call: TRBV5-5

cdr3_aa: SVPSFTDTQY
clone_size: medium-sized
j_call: TRBJ2-3
v_call: TRBV20-1

cdr3_aa: ASSPGQGAFYEQY
clone_size: many
j_call: TRBJ2-7
v_call: TRBV6-6

cdr3_aa: ASTLPGQYIPGYT
clone_size: many
j_call: TRBJ1-2
v_call: TRBV2

cdr3_aa: ASIRPASAAQY
clone_size: medium-sized
j_call: TRBJ2-5
v_call: TRBV6-5

cdr3_aa: SASGQGIMETQY
clone_size: many
j_call: TRBJ2-5
v_call: TRBV20-1

cdr3_aa: ASSTMRPGISGANVLT
clone_size: many
j_call: TRBJ2-6
v_call: TRBV6-6

cdr3_aa: ASSLSEQGALLSSGANVLT
clone_size: NA
j_call: TRBJ2-6
v_call: TRBV6-5

cdr3_aa: ARGRDYEQY
clone_size: medium-sized
j_call: TRBJ2-7
v_call: TRBV12-2

cdr3_aa: ASSQGGTVTDTQY
clone_size: NA
j_call: TRBJ2-3
v_call: TRBV4-1

cdr3_aa: ASSSGQISAEAF
clone_size: many
j_call: TRBJ1-1
v_call: TRBV27

cdr3_aa: ASSEYGRGYSPLH
clone_size: many
j_call: TRBJ1-6
v_call: TRBV25-1

cdr3_aa: ASSWDKARTTEAF
clone_size: many
j_call: TRBJ1-1
v_call: TRBV5-1

cdr3_aa: ASSTGAYYGYT
clone_size: many
j_call: TRBJ1-2
v_call: TRBV6-5

cdr3_aa: ASSQEFTEAF
clone_size: medium-sized
j_call: TRBJ1-1
v_call: TRBV12-3/TRBV12-4

cdr3_aa: ASSYRGGTEAF
clone_size: NA
j_call: TRBJ1-1
v_call: TRBV6-6

cdr3_aa: ASSEGGPNQPQH
clone_size: many
j_call: TRBJ1-5
v_call: TRBV2

cdr3_aa: SARDPRSETQY
clone_size: medium-sized
j_call: TRBJ2-5
v_call: TRBV20-1

cdr3_aa: ASSDQKPSETQY
clone_size: medium-sized
j_call: TRBJ2-5
v_call: TRBV25-1

cdr3_aa: ASSYGGVQETQY
clone_size: medium-sized
j_call: TRBJ2-5
v_call: TRBV6-6

cdr3_aa: ASSSARGNLYNEQF
clone_size: many
j_call: TRBJ2-1
v_call: TRBV11-3

cdr3_aa: ASSGWTDEQY
clone_size: many
j_call: TRBJ2-7
v_call: TRBV2

cdr3_aa: ASSLIPKGRPLAKNIQY
clone_size: medium-sized
j_call: TRBJ2-4
v_call: TRBV11-2